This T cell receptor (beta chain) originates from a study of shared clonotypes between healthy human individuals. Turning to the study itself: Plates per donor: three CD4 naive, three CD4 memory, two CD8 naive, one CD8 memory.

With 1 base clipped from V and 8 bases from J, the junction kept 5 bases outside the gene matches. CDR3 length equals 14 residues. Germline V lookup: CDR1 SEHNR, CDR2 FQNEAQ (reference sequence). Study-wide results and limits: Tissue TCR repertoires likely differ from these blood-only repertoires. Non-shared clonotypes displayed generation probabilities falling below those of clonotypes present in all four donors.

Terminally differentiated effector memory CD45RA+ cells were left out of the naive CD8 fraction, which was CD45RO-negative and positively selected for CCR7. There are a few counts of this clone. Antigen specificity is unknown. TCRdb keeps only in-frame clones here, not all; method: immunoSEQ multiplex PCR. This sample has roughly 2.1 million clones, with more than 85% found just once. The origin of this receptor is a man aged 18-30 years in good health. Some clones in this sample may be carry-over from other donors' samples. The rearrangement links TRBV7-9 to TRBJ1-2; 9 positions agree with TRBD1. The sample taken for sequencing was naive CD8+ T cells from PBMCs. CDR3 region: CASSLEQGAGGYTF. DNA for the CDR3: TGTGCCAGCAGCTTAGAACAGGGGGCAGGAGGCTACACCTTC.